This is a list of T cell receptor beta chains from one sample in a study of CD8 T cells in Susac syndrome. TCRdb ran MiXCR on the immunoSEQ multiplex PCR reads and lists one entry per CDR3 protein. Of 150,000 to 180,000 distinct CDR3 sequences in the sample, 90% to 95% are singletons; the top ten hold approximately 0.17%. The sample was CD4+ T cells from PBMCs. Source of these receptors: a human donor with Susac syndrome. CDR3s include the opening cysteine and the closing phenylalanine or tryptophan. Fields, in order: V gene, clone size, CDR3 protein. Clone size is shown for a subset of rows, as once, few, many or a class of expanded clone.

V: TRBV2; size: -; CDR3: CASSSSLDKFRMNTEAFF
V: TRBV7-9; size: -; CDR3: CASSLGSDNNSPLHF
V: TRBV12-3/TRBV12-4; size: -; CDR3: CASSLAQPQHF
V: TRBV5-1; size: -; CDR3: CASRDDPGKGYTF
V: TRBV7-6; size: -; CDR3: CASSPGIRETEAFF
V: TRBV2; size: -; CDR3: CASSTHRDEQYF
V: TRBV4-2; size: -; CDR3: CASSQEPDSYEQYF
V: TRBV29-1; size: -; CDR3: CSVSIYNEQFF
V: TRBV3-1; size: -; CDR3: CASSRAGLRNEQFF
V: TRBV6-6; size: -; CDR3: CASSSAPEVYGYTF
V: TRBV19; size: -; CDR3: CASSIAGAYTGELFF
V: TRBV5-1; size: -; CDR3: CASSLGDREKLFF
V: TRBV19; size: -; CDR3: CASTLGDTQYF
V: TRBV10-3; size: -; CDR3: CAISDRTTQETQYF
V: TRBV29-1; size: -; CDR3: CSVGGQYGYTF
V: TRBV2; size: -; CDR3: CASRRLGGEQYF
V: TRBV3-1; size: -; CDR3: CASSQDPGLAGGHKYF
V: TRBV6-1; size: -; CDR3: CASRIRGIEQYF
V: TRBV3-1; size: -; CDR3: CASSRGTSHPLNYEQYF
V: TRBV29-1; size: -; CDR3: CSVGGTHTDTQYF
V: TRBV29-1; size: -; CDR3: CSVIAMNTEAFF
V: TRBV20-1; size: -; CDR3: CSAHQEGRQETQYF
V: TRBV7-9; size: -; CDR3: CASSSGRRSYNEQFF
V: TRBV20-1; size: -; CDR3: CSARLAPTDTQYF
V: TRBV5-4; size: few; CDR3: CASSIRDRGAGELFF
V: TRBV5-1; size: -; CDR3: CASSLGVKNTEAFF
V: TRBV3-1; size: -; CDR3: CASSQGGDNTEAFF
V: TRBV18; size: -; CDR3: CASSLGQVYEQYF
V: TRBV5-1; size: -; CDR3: CARDGGTRNQPQHF
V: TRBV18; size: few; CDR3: CASSPGQLYEQYF
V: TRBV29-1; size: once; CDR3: CSVEKQPELGPQHF
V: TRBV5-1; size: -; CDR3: CASSRSQRRETQYF
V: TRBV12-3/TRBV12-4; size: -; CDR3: CASSRPGLAGDYEQYF
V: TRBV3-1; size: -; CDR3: CASSQAGDHQPQHF
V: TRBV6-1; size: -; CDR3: CASSNPSTSAPGELFF